These 10 T cell receptor beta chains were all obtained from the same sample, sequenced in a study of blood T cell repertoires in COVID-19. The protocol was immunoSEQ multiplex PCR, while the TCRdb copy is restricted to in-frame clones and leaves out a portion. The table shows 210,000 or so clones, with 86% occurring only once. Sequencing was carried out using peripheral blood. The receptors were sampled from a woman aged 45 to 65 with acute or convalescent COVID-19.

The V and J genes are TRBV7-9 and TRBJ1-2, with no clear D. The CDR3 consists of 14 residues. Looked up from germline, CDR1 is SEHNR and CDR2 is FQNEAQ (reference sequence). Deletions cut 6 bases from V and 0 bases from J, with 11 bases between. CDR3 region: CASRNTPANYGYTF. Here the CDR3 DNA reads TGTGCCAGCAGAAATACCCCGGCTAACTATGGCTACACCTTC.

This rearrangement joins TRBV30 to TRBJ2-7, with 12 bases identical to TRBD2. Germline V gives CDR1 GTSNPN, CDR2 SVGIG (reference sequence). With V trimmed by 3 bases and J by 0 bases, 18 bases remained unmatched. The CDR3 totals 20 residues. CDR3: CAWSRDLLAGGTSASYEQYF. The CDR3 nucleotides read TGTGCCTGGAGCCGAGACCTACTAGCGGGAGGCACCTCGGCCTCCTACGAGCAGTACTTC.

V usage is TRBV5-1 and J usage is TRBJ2-2; D is uncertain. V lost 4 bases and J 7 bases, leaving 14 bases between the germline ends. Germline CDR1 SGHRS, CDR2 YFSETQ. This CDR3 comprises 14 residues. The CDR3 nucleotides read TGCGCCAGCAGCCCCCGAACAGACATCGGGGAGCTGTTTTTT. Residues: CASSPRTDIGELFF. Together with reference TRBV5-1 and TRBJ2-2, the CDR3 gives the full variable domain: KAGVTQTPRYLIKTRGQQVTLSCSPISGHRSVSWYQQTPGQGLQFLFEYFSETQRNKGNFPGRFSGRQFSNSRSEMNVSTLELGDSALYLCASSPRTDIGELFFGEGSRLTVL.

This clone showed up just once. The CDR3 DNA reads TGTGCCAGTAGTACCACAGGGGGCGGAGGCTACACCTTC. Translating gives CASSTTGGGGYTF. The chain is built from TRBV19 and TRBJ1-2, with 9 bases that match TRBD1. Trimming took 4 bases from V and 8 from J; bases not matched to a gene: 5. CDR3 length: 13 amino acids. Germline V gene data show CDR1 as LNHDA and CDR2 as SQIVND (reference sequence).

The V gene is TRBV4-1, the J gene TRBJ2-6; D perhaps matches TRBD1 (6 bases). Germline assignment: CDR1 MGHRA and CDR2 YSYEKL. Deletions cut 1 base from V and 0 bases from J, with 16 bases between. This CDR3 has 19 residues. The CDR3 nucleotides are TGCGCCAGCAGCCAAGGGCTAGACAGGATTACCTCTGGGGCCAACGTCCTGACTTTC. Translating it yields CASSQGLDRITSGANVLTF.

V and J are TRBV5-8 and TRBJ2-7; the match to TRBD1 covers 8 bases. CDR3 length equals 15 residues. V trimming: 4 bases; J trimming: 3 bases; junction bases outside the gene matches: 9. In germline, CDR1 is SGHTS, CDR2 YDEGEE. The CDR3 bases are TGTGCCAGCAGCCTAGGTCCGGGACAGGTCTACGAGCAGTACTTC. Its translation: CASSLGPGQVYEQYF.

The rearrangement joins TRBV11-3 to TRBJ1-1; D is ambiguous. Trimming removed 5 bases from V and 13 bases from J, with 20 bases in between. Germline CDR1 is SGHNT and CDR2 is YENEEA. The CDR3 has 13 amino acids. CDR3 in DNA: TGTGCCAGCAGCCCAGCCCCCCATGGAGGTGGTTTCTTT. Protein sequence: CASSPAPHGGGFF.

The V gene is TRBV11-2, the J gene TRBJ2-1; D call uncertain. This CDR3 has 14 amino acids. Germline-derived CDR1 and CDR2 are SGHAT and FQNNGV. V lost 1 base, J lost 8 bases, and 12 bases lay in between. The DNA for the CDR3 is TGTGCCAGCAGCTTAGTGGCGGTTTGGGATGAGCAGTTCTTC. Translated: CASSLVAVWDEQFF.

The V gene is TRBV6-5, the J gene TRBJ2-1, with TRBD1 matching 10 bases. V trimming: 6 bases; J trimming: 4 bases; junction bases outside the gene matches: 6. The CDR3 has 15 amino acids. Germline V gives CDR1 MNHEY, CDR2 SVGAGI. The CDR3 DNA reads as TGTGCCAGCAGCCCGACAGGGGGCAGGTACAATGAGCAGTTCTTC. Its translation: CASSPTGGRYNEQFF.

The chain uses TRBV4-3 and TRBJ2-5, with TRBD2 matching over 11 bases. This CDR3 contains 14 residues. Germline V gene sequence: CDR1 LGHNA, CDR2 YSLEER. Trimming removed 4 bases from V and 5 bases from J; junction bases left unmatched: 3. CDR3 residues: CASSLRLAGETQYF. CDR3 nucleotide sequence: TGCGCCAGCAGCCTAAGACTAGCGGGGGAGACCCAGTACTTC.